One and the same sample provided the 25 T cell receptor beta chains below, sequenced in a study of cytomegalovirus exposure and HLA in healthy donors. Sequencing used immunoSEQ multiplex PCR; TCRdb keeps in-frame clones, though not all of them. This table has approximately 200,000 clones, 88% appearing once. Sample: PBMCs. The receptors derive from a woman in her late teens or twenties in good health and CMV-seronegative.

The CDR3 nucleotides are TGCGCCAGCAGCTTGGATGGCCGAACAGGTTACTTGAACACTGAAGCTTTCTTT. It translates to CASSLDGRTGYLNTEAFF. J is TRBJ1-1 and V is TRBV5-1; possible D gene TRBD1, 5 bases. Germline loops: CDR1 SGHRS, CDR2 YFSETQ. There are 18 residues in the CDR3. V was trimmed by 0 bases and J by 0 bases, leaving 18 bases between them.

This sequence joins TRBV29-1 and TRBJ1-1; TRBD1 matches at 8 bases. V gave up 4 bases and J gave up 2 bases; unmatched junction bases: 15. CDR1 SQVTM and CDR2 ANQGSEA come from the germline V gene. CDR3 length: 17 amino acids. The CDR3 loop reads CSVAFRRQGRLNTEAFF. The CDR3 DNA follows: TGCAGCGTTGCCTTTAGGAGACAGGGGCGATTAAACACTGAAGCTTTCTTT.

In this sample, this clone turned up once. CDR3 region: CASRGGGSGNEQFF. CDR3 nucleotide sequence: TGTGCCAGCCGGGGCGGGGGGTCGGGTAATGAGCAGTTCTTC. The V and J genes are TRBV2 and TRBJ2-1, with 8 bases matching TRBD2. CDR1 is SNHLY and CDR2 is FYNNEI in the germline V gene. V shed 8 bases and J 7 bases; nucleotides not matched to a gene: 10. The length of the CDR3 is 14 residues.

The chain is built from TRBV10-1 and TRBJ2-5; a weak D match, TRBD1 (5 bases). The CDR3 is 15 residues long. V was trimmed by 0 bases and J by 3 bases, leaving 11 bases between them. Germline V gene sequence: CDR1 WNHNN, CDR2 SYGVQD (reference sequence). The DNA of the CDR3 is TGCGCCAGCAGTGAGTCGCGACAGAAAGAAGAGACCCAGTACTTC. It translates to CASSESRQKEETQYF.

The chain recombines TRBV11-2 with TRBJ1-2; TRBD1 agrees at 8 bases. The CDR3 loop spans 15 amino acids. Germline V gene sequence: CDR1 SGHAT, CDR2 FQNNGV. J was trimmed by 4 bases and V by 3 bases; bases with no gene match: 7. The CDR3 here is CASSLAGGGSYGYTF. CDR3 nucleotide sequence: TGTGCCAGCAGCTTGGCAGGGGGCGGATCCTATGGCTACACCTTC.

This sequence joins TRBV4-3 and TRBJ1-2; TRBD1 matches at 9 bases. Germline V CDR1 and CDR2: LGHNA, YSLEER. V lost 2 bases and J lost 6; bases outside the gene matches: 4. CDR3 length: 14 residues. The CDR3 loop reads CASSQTGGADGYTF. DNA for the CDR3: TGCGCCAGCAGCCAAACAGGGGGCGCGGATGGCTACACCTTC.

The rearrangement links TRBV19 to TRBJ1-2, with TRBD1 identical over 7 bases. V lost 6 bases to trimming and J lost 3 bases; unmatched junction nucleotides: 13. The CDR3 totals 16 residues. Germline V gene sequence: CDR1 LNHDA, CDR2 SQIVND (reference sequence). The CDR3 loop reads CASRPTGWPRDYGYTF. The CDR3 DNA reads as TGTGCCAGTAGGCCGACAGGGTGGCCGCGGGACTATGGCTACACCTTC.

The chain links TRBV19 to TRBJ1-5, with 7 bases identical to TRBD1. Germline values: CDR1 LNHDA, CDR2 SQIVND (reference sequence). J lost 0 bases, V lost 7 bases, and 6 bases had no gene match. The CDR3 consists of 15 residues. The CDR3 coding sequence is TGTGCCAGTACCGATGGGGACAGTAGCAATCAGCCCCAGCATTTT. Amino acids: CASTDGDSSNQPQHF.

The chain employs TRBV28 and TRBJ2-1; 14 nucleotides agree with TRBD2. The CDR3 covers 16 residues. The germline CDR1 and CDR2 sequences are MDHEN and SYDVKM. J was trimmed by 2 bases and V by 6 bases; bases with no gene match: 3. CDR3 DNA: TGTGCCAGCAGCTCGGGACTAGCGGGAGCCTACAATGAGCAGTTCTTC. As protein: CASSSGLAGAYNEQFF.

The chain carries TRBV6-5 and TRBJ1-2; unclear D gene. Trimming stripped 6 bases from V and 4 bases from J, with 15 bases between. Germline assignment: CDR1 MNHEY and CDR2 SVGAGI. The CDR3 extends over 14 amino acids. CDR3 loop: CASRRTKRTYGYTF. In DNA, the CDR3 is TGTGCCAGCAGGAGGACTAAAAGAACCTATGGCTACACCTTC.

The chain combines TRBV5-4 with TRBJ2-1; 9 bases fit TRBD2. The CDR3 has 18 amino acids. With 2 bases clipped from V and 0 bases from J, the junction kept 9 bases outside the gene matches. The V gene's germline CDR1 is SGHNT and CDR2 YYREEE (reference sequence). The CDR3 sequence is CASSLKGTSISSYNEQFF. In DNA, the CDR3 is TGTGCCAGCAGCTTAAAGGGGACTAGCATAAGCTCCTACAATGAGCAGTTCTTC. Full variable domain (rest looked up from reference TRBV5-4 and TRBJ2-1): ETGVTQSPTHLIKTRGQQVTLRCSSQSGHNTVSWYQQALGQGPQFIFQYYREEENGRGNFPPRFSGLQFPNYSSELNVNALELDDSALYLCASSLKGTSISSYNEQFFGPGTRLTVL.

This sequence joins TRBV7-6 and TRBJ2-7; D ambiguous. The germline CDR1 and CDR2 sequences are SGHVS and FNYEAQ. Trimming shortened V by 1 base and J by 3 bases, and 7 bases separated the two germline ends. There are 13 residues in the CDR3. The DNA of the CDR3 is TGTGCCAGCAGCTTAGGACTGGACTACGAGCAGTACTTC. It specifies CASSLGLDYEQYF.

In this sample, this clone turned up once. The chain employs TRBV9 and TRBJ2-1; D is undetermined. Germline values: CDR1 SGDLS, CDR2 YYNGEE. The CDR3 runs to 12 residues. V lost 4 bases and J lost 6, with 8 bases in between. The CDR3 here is CASSPNSNEQFF. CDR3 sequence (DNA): TGTGCCAGCAGCCCAAATAGCAATGAGCAGTTCTTC.

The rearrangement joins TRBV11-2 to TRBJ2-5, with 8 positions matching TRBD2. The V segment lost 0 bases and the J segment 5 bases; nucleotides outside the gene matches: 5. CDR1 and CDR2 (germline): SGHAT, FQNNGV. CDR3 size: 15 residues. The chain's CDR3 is CASSLELAGWETQYF. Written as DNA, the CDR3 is TGTGCCAGCAGCTTAGAATTAGCGGGATGGGAGACCCAGTACTTC.

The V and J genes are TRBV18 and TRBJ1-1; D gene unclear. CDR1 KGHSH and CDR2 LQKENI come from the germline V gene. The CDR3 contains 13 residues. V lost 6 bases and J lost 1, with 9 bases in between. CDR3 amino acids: CASSGQKNTEAFF. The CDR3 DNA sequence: TGTGCCAGCTCGGGCCAAAAGAACACTGAAGCTTTCTTT.

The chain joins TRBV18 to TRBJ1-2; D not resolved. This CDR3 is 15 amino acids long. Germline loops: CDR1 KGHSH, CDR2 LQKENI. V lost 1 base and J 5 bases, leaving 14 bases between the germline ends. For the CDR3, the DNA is TGTGCCAGCTCACCACGATCTGAAACAGTTTATGGCTACACCTTC. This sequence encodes CASSPRSETVYGYTF.

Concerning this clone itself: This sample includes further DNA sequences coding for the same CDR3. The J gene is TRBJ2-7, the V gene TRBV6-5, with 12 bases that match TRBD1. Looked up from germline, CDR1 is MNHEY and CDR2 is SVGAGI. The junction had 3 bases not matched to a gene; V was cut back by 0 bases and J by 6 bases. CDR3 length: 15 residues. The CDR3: CASSYSGTGGLEQYF. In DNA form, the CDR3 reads TGTGCCAGCAGTTACTCGGGGACAGGGGGCCTCGAGCAGTACTTC.

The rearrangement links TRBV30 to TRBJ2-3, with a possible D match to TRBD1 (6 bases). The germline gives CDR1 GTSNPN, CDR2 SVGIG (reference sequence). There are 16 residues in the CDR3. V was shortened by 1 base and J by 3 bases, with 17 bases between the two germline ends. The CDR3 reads CAWSDSQGLSTDTQYF. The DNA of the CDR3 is TGTGCCTGGAGTGATTCACAGGGTTTGTCGACAGATACGCAGTATTTT. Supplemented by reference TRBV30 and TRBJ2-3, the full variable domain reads SQTIHQWPATLVQPVGSPLSLECTVEGTSNPNLYWYRQAAGRGLQLLFYSVGIGQISSEVPQNLSASRPQDRQFILSSKKLLLSDSGFYLCAWSDSQGLSTDTQYFGPGTRLTVL.

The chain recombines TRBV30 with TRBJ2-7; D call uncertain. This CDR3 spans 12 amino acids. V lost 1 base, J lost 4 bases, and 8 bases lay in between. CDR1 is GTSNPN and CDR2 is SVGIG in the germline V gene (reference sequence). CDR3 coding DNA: TGTGCCTGGAGTGCAACCAGGTACGAGCAGTACTTC. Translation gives CAWSATRYEQYF.

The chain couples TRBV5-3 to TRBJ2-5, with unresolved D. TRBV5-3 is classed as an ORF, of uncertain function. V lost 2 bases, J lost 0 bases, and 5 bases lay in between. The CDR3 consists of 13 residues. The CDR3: CARSFRDQETQYF. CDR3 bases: TGTGCCAGAAGCTTTCGGGACCAAGAGACCCAGTACTTC.

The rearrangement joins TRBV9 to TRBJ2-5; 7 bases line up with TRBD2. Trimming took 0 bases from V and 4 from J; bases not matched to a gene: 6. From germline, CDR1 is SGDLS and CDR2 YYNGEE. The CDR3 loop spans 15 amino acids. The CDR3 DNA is TGTGCCAGCAGCGTAGAGTGGGCGGGAGCAGAGACCCAGTACTTC. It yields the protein CASSVEWAGAETQYF.

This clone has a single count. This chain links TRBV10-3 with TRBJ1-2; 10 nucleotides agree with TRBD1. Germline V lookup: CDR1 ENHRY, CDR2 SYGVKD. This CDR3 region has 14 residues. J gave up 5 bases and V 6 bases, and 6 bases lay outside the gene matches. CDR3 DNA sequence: TGTGCCATCAGGGCGACAGGGGGCCAGTATGGCTACACCTTC. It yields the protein CAIRATGGQYGYTF.

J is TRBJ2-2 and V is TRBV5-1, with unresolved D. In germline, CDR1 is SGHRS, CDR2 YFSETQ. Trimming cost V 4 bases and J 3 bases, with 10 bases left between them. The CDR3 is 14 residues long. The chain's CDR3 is CASSPRRDTGELFF. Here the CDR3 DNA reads TGCGCCAGCAGCCCACGCCGGGACACCGGGGAGCTGTTTTTT.

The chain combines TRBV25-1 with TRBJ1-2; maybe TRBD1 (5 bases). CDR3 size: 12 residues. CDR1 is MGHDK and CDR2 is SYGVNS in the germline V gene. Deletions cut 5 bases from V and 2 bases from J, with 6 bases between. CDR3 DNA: TGTGCCAGCAGTAGACAGAACTATGGCTACACCTTC. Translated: CASSRQNYGYTF.

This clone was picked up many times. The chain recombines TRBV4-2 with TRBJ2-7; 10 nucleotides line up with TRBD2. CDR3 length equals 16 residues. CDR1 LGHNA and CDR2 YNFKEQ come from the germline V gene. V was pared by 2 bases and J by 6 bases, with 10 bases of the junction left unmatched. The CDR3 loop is CASSQKGAGGPSEQYF. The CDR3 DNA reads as TGTGCCAGCAGCCAAAAAGGAGCGGGAGGGCCTAGCGAGCAGTACTTC.